Given below is one T cell receptor beta chain in context. The sample holds a few counts of this clone. What antigen it recognizes has not been identified. No base-level quality is on record; no much larger clone is a single base apart. Whole blood was collected in K2EDTA tubes by collaborating institutions according to the institutions' own protocols. For TCRbeta analysis, collaborator samples were shipped as frozen whole blood, as isolated PBMCs, or as DNA extracted from either sample type. The data derive from a study of blood T cell repertoires in COVID-19 (dated by TCRdb to the early 2020s). About the study as a whole: The collaborator samples originated in the United States, Italy and Spain and spanned the acute and convalescent phases of COVID-19. The dataset comprised deeply sampled blood TCRbeta repertoires from subjects exposed to, actively infected with, or recovered from COVID-19. Samples were obtained from the ongoing ImmuneRACE study (first 160 participants) and from over a thousand subjects provided by 6 global collaborators. HLA class I and class II types, where available, came from metadata supplied by the sample provider rather than from assay-based typing. A de-identified subject ID, COVID-19 status, age in years and sex were almost always included in the sample metadata. The repertoires were made available in a free public database intended to serve as a resource for research on the immune response to SARS-CoV-2. The prospective study material was composed of cDNA or gDNA derived from T cells, B-cell-depleted T cells, or PBMCs. The paper as a whole reports these results and caveats: The quantity of clinical and demographic metadata differed by source and by participant and was supplied without curation.

There are 19 amino acids in the CDR3, from cysteine to phenylalanine inclusive. CDR3 DNA is the only sequence kept; it has 57 bases, read in frame from the first base. Trimming leaves V shorter by 6 bases and J shorter by 1 base, with the junction holding 17 bases beyond the gene matches. CDR1 and CDR2 are read off the germline V gene as LGHNT and FRNRAP. The immunoSEQ Assay, a bias-controlled multiplex PCR, was used to amplify TCRbeta CDR3 regions from genomic DNA. Per the source publication's procedure: The number of nucleated cells in each sample was estimated by amplification of reference gene primers within the assay. To quantify the absolute abundance of each unique TCRbeta CDR3 rearrangement, sequence reads were collapsed and filtered. For each sample, productive Simpson clonality was calculated as the square root of Simpson's diversity index across productive rearrangements. Sourced from immuneACCESS, this table was stored by TCRdb with only in-frame sequences that have V and J called. A share of the clones is absent; for the studies checked, an unresolved V gene accounts for under half, and the remainder has no known explanation. D and trimming come from the DNA, and the V and J calls and clone size come from that table. Here the sample has 75,000 to 90,000 clones; 80% occur a single time. Approximately 12% of the sample goes to the ten largest clones.

Sequenced sample: peripheral blood. The rearrangement joined TRBV12-5 to TRBJ2-1; the junction holds 8 bases that match TRBD2. This receptor was taken from a woman in her thirties or forties with active or convalescent COVID-19. This receptor carries the CDR3 CASGKPAITSGQSYNEQFF. The DNA sequence is given as TGTGCTAGTGGCAAACCCGCTATTACTAGCGGACAATCCTACAATGAGCAGTTCTTC.